This T cell receptor beta chain was retrieved from a study of CD8 T cells in Susac syndrome. V lost 0 bases to trimming and J lost 5 bases, with 5 bases between them. The CDR3 loop spans 12 amino acids. Germline V lookup: CDR1 SGHRS, CDR2 YFSETQ. This clonotype has a single count. The RNA, about 0.45 to 1 ug, was put through reverse transcription using random hexamers. TCRdb fed the immunoSEQ multiplex PCR reads into MiXCR, producing one record per CDR3 protein. The sample lists around 140,000 distinct CDR3 sequences; approximately 96% were seen once. This sequence joins TRBV5-1 and TRBJ2-5, with D uncertain. This sequence was found in a human donor with multiple sclerosis. Material for sequencing was CD4+ T cells from PBMCs. The CDR3 DNA is TGCGCCAGCAGCTTGGAATCGGAGACCCAGTACTTC. Residues: CASSLESETQYF.